This T cell receptor beta chain is from a study of blood T cells in healthy people across ages. Roughly 10 milliliters of peripheral blood were drawn from each donor. No fewer than 5.5 micrograms of total RNA were isolated from every sample. This clonotype has only a few counts. Antigen: not known. The CDR3 totals 15 residues. CDR1 SGHTA and CDR2 FQGNSA come from the germline V gene. A J-beta primer mix and a sample-barcoded 5' primer were used in a second PCR of roughly 6 to 11 cycles. From the 5' RACE reads, TCRdb called clonotypes with MiXCR, one entry per CDR3 protein. The sample consists of approximately 490,000 distinct CDR3 sequences, under 30% of them appearing once. Study results and caveats: Conclusively comparing naive with antigen-experienced cells was impossible with unsorted PBMCs.

The same data also contributed to another study, on T cells of mothers and their children.

The genes are TRBV7-2 and TRBJ2-5; 7 bases are shared with TRBD2. TRBJ2-7 explains the end of the DNA better; the J call may be wrong. The clonotype was recovered from a boy younger than 18 in good health. Sequenced material: blood. The CDR3 sequence: CASSYLAVLTYEQYF. The CDR3 DNA reads TGTGCCAGCAGCTACCTAGCGGTCCTCACCTACGAGCAGTACTTC.